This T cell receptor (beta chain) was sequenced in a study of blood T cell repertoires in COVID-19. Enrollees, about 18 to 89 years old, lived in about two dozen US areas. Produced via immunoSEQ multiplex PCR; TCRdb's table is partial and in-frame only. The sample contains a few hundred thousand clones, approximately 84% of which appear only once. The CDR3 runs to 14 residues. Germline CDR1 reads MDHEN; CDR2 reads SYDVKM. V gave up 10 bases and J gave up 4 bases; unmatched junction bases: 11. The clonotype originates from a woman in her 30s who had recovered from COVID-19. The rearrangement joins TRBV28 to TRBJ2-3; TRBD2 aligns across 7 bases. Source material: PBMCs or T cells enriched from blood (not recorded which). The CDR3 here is CATCSGGSADTQYF. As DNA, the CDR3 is TGTGCCACCTGTTCAGGCGGGAGTGCAGATACGCAGTATTTT.